In its sample, the clone carrying this TCR beta chain was seen a few times. Trimming removed 1 base from V and 7 bases from J, with 14 bases in between. Germline V lookup: CDR1 KGHSH, CDR2 LQKENI. The CDR3 sequence is 15 residues long. A library of TCRbeta sequences, prepared with unique molecular identifiers, was generated. Using its own MiXCR run on the PCR reads, TCRdb lists one record per CDR3 protein. The profile covers around 490,000 distinct CDR3 sequences, with roughly an eighth appearing a single time and around 15% taken by the ten largest. This record comes from a study of T-cell reconstitution after alpha-beta-depleted transplantation in children.

The rearrangement links TRBV18 to TRBJ2-1, with D possibly matching TRBD2 (5 bases). The specimen comprised PBMCs, mostly from graft donor cells, sampled 180 days after TCRalphabeta/CD19-depleted stem cell transplant. The TCR comes from a female patient between 2 and 15 years old who had a stem cell transplant for aplastic anemia, so the T cells may come from the graft donor. The CDR3 nucleotides are TGTGCCAGCTCACCACTTTGGCAAGCGGCAAATGAGCAGTTCTTC. Translating gives CASSPLWQAANEQFF.